This T cell receptor (beta chain) was profiled in a study of blood T cell repertoires in COVID-19. The germline gives CDR1 SQVTM, CDR2 ANQGSEA. The CDR3 has 12 residues. The J segment lost 6 bases and the V segment lost 5 bases, leaving 4 bases of the junction unmatched. Authors' data handling: Quantification of nucleated cells was approximated via reference gene primer amplification. Here immunoSEQ multiplex PCR was the method, and the copy in TCRdb shows in-frame clones only, minus some. V and J calls plus clone size are reproduced from that table; the DNA served to infer D and trimming. The repertoire includes 90,000 to 120,000 clones, about 87% of them detected once, and 6.8% sits in the top ten. This clone was seen once.

The V and J genes are TRBV29-1 and TRBJ1-5, with 7 bases lining up with TRBD1. The sample taken for sequencing was peripheral blood. The TCR originated in a man aged 50 or older with active or convalescent COVID-19. The CDR3 sequence is CSVRQGGQPQHF. The CDR3 DNA follows: TGCAGCGTTAGACAGGGCGGTCAGCCCCAGCATTTT.